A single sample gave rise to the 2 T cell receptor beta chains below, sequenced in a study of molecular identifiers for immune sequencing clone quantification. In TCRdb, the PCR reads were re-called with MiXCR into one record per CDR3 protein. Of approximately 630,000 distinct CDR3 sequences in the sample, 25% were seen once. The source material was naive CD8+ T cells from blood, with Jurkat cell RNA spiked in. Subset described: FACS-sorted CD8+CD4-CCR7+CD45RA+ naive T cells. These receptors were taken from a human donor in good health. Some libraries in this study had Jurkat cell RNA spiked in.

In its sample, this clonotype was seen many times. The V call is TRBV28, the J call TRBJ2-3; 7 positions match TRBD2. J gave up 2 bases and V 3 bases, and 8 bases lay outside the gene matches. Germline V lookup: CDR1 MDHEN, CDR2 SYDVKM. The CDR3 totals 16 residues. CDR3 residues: CASSFRLAAITDTQYF. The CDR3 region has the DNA TGTGCCAGCAGTTTTCGGCTAGCGGCAATCACAGATACGCAGTATTTT.

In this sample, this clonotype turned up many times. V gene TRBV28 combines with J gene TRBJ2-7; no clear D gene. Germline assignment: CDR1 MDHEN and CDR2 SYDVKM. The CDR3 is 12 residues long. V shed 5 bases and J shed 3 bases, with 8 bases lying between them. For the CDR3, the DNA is TGTGCCAGCAGTCCGAGGCACTACGAGCAGTACTTC. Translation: CASSPRHYEQYF.